Sequencing of this TCR beta chain was carried out in a study of blood T cell repertoires in COVID-19. Study at large: Sources were T cells, B-cell-depleted T cells, or PBMCs; the material itself was cDNA or gDNA.

Clones were read by immunoSEQ multiplex PCR, and TCRdb kept only the in-frame ones, dropping some. Of about 380,000 clones in the sample, 88% were seen once. V was pared by 5 bases and J by 1 base, with 3 bases of the junction left unmatched. This CDR3 has 15 amino acids. From germline, CDR1 is MNHEY and CDR2 SVGEGT. Input material: PBMCs or T cells enriched from blood (not recorded which). This TCR was sampled from a woman between 18 and 29 years old who had recovered from COVID-19. The rearrangement links TRBV6-2 or TRBV6-3 to TRBJ1-1; 11 bases line up with TRBD1. The CDR3 is CASSGQGARNTEAFF. CDR3 in DNA: TGTGCCAGCAGTGGACAGGGGGCGCGGAACACTGAAGCTTTCTTT.